One sample yielded the 11 T cell receptor beta chains listed below, sequenced in a study of neurological immune-mediated disorders (dated by TCRdb to about 2019). The library was generated by 5' RACE. The instrument given in TCRdb is Illumina HiSeq 2500. Clones were called with MiXCR by TCRdb after fastp trimmed the public reads at Q25, and only in-frame beta chains were retained. CDR3 protein sequences are deduplicated, and each keeps its most common genes and DNA. For this sample the table gives 25,000 to 30,000 distinct CDR3 sequences, of which 3% to 3.5% were detected only once. More than 6% of the sample rests with the top ten. The sample was PBMCs. These receptors were obtained from a woman aged 25 to 45 with multiple sclerosis.

This clonotype has only a few counts. This sequence may be a read error, since a much larger clone differs from it by one base. The rearrangement uses TRBV27 and TRBJ2-3; D call uncertain. This CDR3 is built from 14 residues. V was pared by 4 bases and J by 5 bases, with 13 bases between. CDR1 is MNHEY and CDR2 is SMNVEV in the germline V gene (reference sequence). CDR3 amino acids: CASSSRKRQDTQYF. The CDR3 region has the DNA TGTGCCAGCAGTTCGAGAAAGAGGCAAGATACGCAGTATTTT.

There are many counts of this clonotype. This sequence joins TRBV7-8 and TRBJ2-1; 10 bases align to TRBD2. CDR3 size: 14 residues. CDR1 and CDR2 from the germline V gene are SGHVS and FQNEAQ. V lost 6 bases to trimming and J lost 7 bases; unmatched junction nucleotides: 6. DNA of the CDR3: TGTGCCAGCAGTTCCTTAGCGGGAGGAAATGAGCAGTTCTTC. It is translated as CASSSLAGGNEQFF.

As to this clonotype: A clone one base away is much larger, so this may be a read error. V and J are TRBV5-1 and TRBJ2-2; TRBD2 matches 11 bases. V lost 3 bases, J lost 4 bases, and 5 bases stayed unmatched. Germline V gene data show CDR1 as SGHRS and CDR2 as YFSETQ. The CDR3 extends over 16 amino acids. The CDR3 spells CASSSIAGGSTGELFF. For the CDR3, the DNA is TGCGCCAGCAGCTCGATAGCGGGGGGGAGCACCGGGGAGCTGTTTTTT.

This clonotype showed up just a few times. A much larger clone lies one base from this, so it may be a read error. The rearrangement uses TRBV20-1 and TRBJ2-3, with D uncertain. The germline CDR1 and CDR2 sequences are DFQATT and SNEGSKA (reference sequence). This CDR3 has 12 amino acids. In DNA, the CDR3 is TGCAGTGTTAGAGACGCGCTTGGGACGCAGTATTTT. Protein sequence: CSVRDALGTQYF.

V and J are TRBV18 and TRBJ2-1; possible D gene TRBD1, 7 bases. The length of the CDR3 is 15 residues. Trimming took 2 bases from V and 6 from J, leaving 14 bases between them. Germline lookup yields CDR1 KGHSH and CDR2 LQKENI. DNA of the CDR3: TGTGCCAGCTCACCAGCCATTCAGGGGGGCAATGAGCAGTTCTTC. Encoded protein: CASSPAIQGGNEQFF. The full variable domain, with the rest looked up from reference TRBV18 and TRBJ2-1, is NAGVMQNPRHLVRRRGQEARLRCSPMKGHSHVYWYRQLPEEGLKFMVYLQKENIIDESGMPKERFSAEFPKEGPSILRIQQVVRGDSAAYFCASSPAIQGGNEQFFGPGTRLTVL.

The chain is built from TRBV12-3 or TRBV12-4 and TRBJ2-3; D might be TRBD1 (5 bases). The length of the CDR3 is 11 residues. The V end lost 6 bases, the J end lost 8 bases, and 9 bases lay between the germline ends. In DNA, the CDR3 is TGTGCCAGCAGACCAAGGGGTACGCAGTATTTT. It translates to CASRPRGTQYF.

This clonotype was recorded many times. In DNA, the CDR3 is TGCGCCAGCAGCTTTCTGAACCCGAGCTCCTACGAGCAGTACTTC. Its protein is CASSFLNPSSYEQYF. The chain joins TRBV5-1 to TRBJ2-7; no reliable D call. V was clipped by 2 bases and J by 0 bases, with 12 bases between them. Looked up from germline, CDR1 is SGHRS and CDR2 is YFSETQ. The CDR3 covers 15 residues. The complete variable domain, with remaining parts taken from reference TRBV5-1 and TRBJ2-7, reads KAGVTQTPRYLIKTRGQQVTLSCSPISGHRSVSWYQQTPGQGLQFLFEYFSETQRNKGNFPGRFSGRQFSNSRSEMNVSTLELGDSALYLCASSFLNPSSYEQYFGPGTRLTVT.

In its sample, this clonotype was seen many times. V is TRBV12-3 or TRBV12-4 and J is TRBJ1-5; D gene unclear. The CDR3 is 14 amino acids. The V gene lost 1 base and the J gene lost 11 bases, with 15 bases spanning the gap. DNA for the CDR3: TGTGCCAGCAGTTTAGAAGGTTGGAGGTTGTCCCAGCATTTT. It encodes CASSLEGWRLSQHF.

This clonotype was seen at least ten times. The V gene is TRBV12-3 or TRBV12-4, the J gene TRBJ1-3; the D gene is possibly TRBD1 (5 bases). The CDR3 runs 15 residues. V dropped 3 bases and J dropped 0 bases, with 9 bases sitting between them. DNA for the CDR3: TGTGCCAGCAGTTTGCGGGGGAACTCTGGAAACACCATATATTTT. This translates into CASSLRGNSGNTIYF.

In its sample, this clonotype was seen many times. The chain recombines TRBV6-5 with TRBJ2-7; D is possibly TRBD2 (5 bases). V lost 7 bases and J lost 7, with 17 bases in between. CDR1 is MNHEY, CDR2 SVGAGI, per germline. The CDR3 contains 13 residues. CDR3 amino acids: CASTEDPRGEQYF. The CDR3 DNA reads TGTGCCAGCACCGAGGACCCCCGAGGGGAGCAGTACTTC.

This clonotype was observed at least ten times. The chain recombines TRBV29-1 with TRBJ2-4, with 12 bases identical to TRBD1. The CDR3 loop spans 18 amino acids. Germline CDR1 SQVTM, CDR2 ANQGSEA. J was trimmed by 3 bases and V by 2 bases; bases with no gene match: 11. CDR3 sequence: CSVEPGTGGPLGKNIQYF. In DNA, the CDR3 is TGCAGCGTTGAACCCGGGACAGGGGGCCCCCTAGGCAAAAACATTCAGTACTTC. The full variable domain, in which reference TRBV29-1 and TRBJ2-4 provide the parts outside the CDR3, is SAVISQKPSRDICQRGTSLTIQCQVDSQVTMMFWYRQQPGQSLTLIATANQGSEATYESGFVIDKFPISRPNLTFSTLTVSNMSPEDSSIYLCSVEPGTGGPLGKNIQYFGAGTRLSVL.